This TCR beta chain was identified during a study of radiotherapy plus CTLA-4 blockade in lung cancer. The study's findings and limits: Among blood TCR repertoires after radiotherapy plus ipilimumab, tumor-derived clones expanded.

The trim removed 0 bases at V and 4 bases at J, leaving 4 bases unmatched. The CDR3 loop spans 14 amino acids. Germline assignment: CDR1 SGHRS and CDR2 YFSETQ. This clone is a singleton in its sample. What it binds is not known. TCRdb's table, derived via immunoSEQ multiplex PCR, lists solely in-frame clones and lacks some. The sample holds 70,000 to 90,000 clones, approximately 78% seen once. This sequence was found in a human donor with non-small cell lung cancer who had a complete response to radiotherapy plus ipilimumab. The source material was peripheral blood, sampled from a patient treated with radiotherapy plus ipilimumab. V is TRBV5-1 and J is TRBJ2-7; TRBD1 matches 7 bases. The CDR3 DNA follows: TGCGCCAGCAGCTTGGTTCAGGGGGTATACGAGCAGTACTTC. Its protein is CASSLVQGVYEQYF.